This TCR beta chain was identified in a study of blood T cell repertoires in COVID-19. At the level of the study: T cells, B-cell-depleted T cells, or PBMCs supplied cDNA or gDNA.

Profiled with immunoSEQ multiplex PCR; TCRdb holds only in-frame clones, not every one. Of more than 200,000 clones in the sample, around 89% are singletons; the top ten hold more than 3.5%. Germline lookup yields CDR1 MRHNA and CDR2 SNTAGT. Trimming left V 3 bases short and J 0 bases short, with 10 bases between. This CDR3 spans 15 amino acids. This TCR derives from a woman aged 30 to 39 who had recovered from COVID-19. The sequenced material came from PBMCs or T cells enriched from blood (not recorded which). The rearrangement uses TRBV6-4 and TRBJ2-3; D call uncertain. This chain's CDR3 is CASSEQFPSTDTQYF. In DNA, the CDR3 is TGTGCCAGCAGTGAACAATTTCCTAGCACAGATACGCAGTATTTT.